These 6 T cell receptor beta chains were sequenced from one sample in a study of shared clonotypes between healthy human individuals. TCRdb's copy holds only in-frame clones and misses some; the assay was immunoSEQ multiplex PCR. The sample holds more than 2,000,000 clones; about 92% are singletons and the top ten take around 0.15%. The sequenced sample consisted of naive CD4+ T cells sorted from blood. Stated subset: CD45RA+ positively selected. Source of these receptors: a man aged 18 to 29 in good health.

This clone was seen only once. The CDR3 region is CAWSALSGTANEKLFF. The CDR3 nucleotides read TGTGCCTGGAGCGCGCTCTCCGGGACAGCTAATGAAAAACTGTTTTTT. V usage is TRBV30 and J usage is TRBJ1-4; 7 bases match TRBD1. Trimming cost V 3 bases and J 3 bases; bases outside gene matches: 10. The germline gives CDR1 GTSNPN, CDR2 SVGIG (reference sequence). The CDR3 consists of 16 residues.

This rearrangement joins TRBV5-4 to TRBJ1-2, with D tentatively TRBD1 (6 bases). Germline values: CDR1 SGHNT, CDR2 YYREEE (reference sequence). CDR3 size: 15 residues. Trimming stripped 0 bases from V and 4 bases from J, with 13 bases between. CDR3 residues: CASSLDGGRGYGYTF. Written as DNA, the CDR3 is TGTGCCAGCAGCTTGGACGGGGGGCGCGGCTATGGCTACACCTTC.

J is TRBJ1-1 and V is TRBV27; the D is unclear. V was clipped by 2 bases and J by 2 bases, with 9 bases between them. This CDR3 has 14 amino acids. The germline V gene has CDR1 MNHEY and CDR2 SMNVEV (reference sequence). DNA for the CDR3: TGTGCCAGCAGTTTAAGCAGACTTAACACTGAAGCTTTCTTT. Encoded protein: CASSLSRLNTEAFF.

This clone appeared a single time. J is TRBJ2-7 and V is TRBV11-2; 8 nucleotides align to TRBD1. The V and J ends lost 8 bases and 4 bases, in that order; junction bases with no gene match: 4. This CDR3 comprises 12 residues. CDR1 SGHAT and CDR2 FQNNGV come from the germline V gene. For the CDR3, the DNA is TGTGCCAGCGGAAACAGGGGGTACGAGCAGTACTTC. It specifies CASGNRGYEQYF.

The chain recombines TRBV6-6 with TRBJ1-2, with 8 nucleotides matching TRBD1. CDR3 length: 15 amino acids. The germline V gene encodes CDR1 MNHNY and CDR2 SVGAGI (reference sequence). Trimming at V came to 2 bases and at J to 5 bases, leaving 7 bases not matched to a gene. The CDR3 region is CASSYQDRARYGYTF. Here the CDR3 DNA reads TGTGCCAGCAGTTACCAGGACAGGGCGAGGTATGGCTACACCTTC.

This chain uses TRBV7-9 with TRBJ2-1; 7 positions agree with TRBD1. V was clipped by 0 bases and J by 4 bases; unmatched bases: 3. The CDR3 consists of 15 residues. Looked up from germline, CDR1 is SEHNR and CDR2 is FQNEAQ (reference sequence). CDR3 DNA: TGTGCCAGCAGCTTAGCGATGGGACAGTACAATGAGCAGTTCTTC. It translates to CASSLAMGQYNEQFF.